The text below deals with one TCR beta chain. No antigen is known for it. Germline V gene lookup returns CDR1 MGHDK and CDR2 SYGVNS. V shed 6 bases and J shed 3 bases, with 20 bases lying between them. This CDR3 has 17 amino acids. This entry is derived from a study of T cells after posttransplantation cyclophosphamide. Study observations and caveats: Recipient CMV seropositivity and CMV reactivation strongly tracked TRB clonality. Donor CD8+ memory clones often dominated recipient blood repertoires at later times. Blood and skin or GI T cell repertoires showed limited TRB overlap.

Repertoires were generated with immunoSEQ multiplex PCR, while TCRdb's copy carries only in-frame clones and drops some. In the table there are approximately 4,700 clones, less than 80% of which are singletons. A marrow graft followed busulfan-fludarabine conditioning, with cyclophosphamide on days +3 and +4. The sequence was collected from a male patient aged 40 to 55 who received an allogeneic stem cell transplant from a related donor, was CMV-positive, and had acute and chronic GVHD. Some T cells may have come from the graft donor. J is TRBJ2-2 and V is TRBV25-1; D gene unclear. The input for sequencing was PBMCs, taken after allogeneic stem cell transplant with posttransplant cyclophosphamide. CDR3 bases: TGTGCCAGCAGCCTAGGATCCGTAATACTCGACACCGGGGAGCTGTTTTTT. Translation: CASSLGSVILDTGELFF.